The sequence of this T cell receptor (beta chain) was determined in a study of PD-L1 blockade in urothelial cancer. In the study overall: When blood samples were assessed, the median T cell count was around 140,000.

Synthetic TCR analog templates were spiked into all PCRs individually. Some clones are missing from TCRdb's copy, which holds only in-frame ones; the method was immunoSEQ multiplex PCR. The repertoire holds tens of thousands of clones, about nine tenths seen once, with 4.5% to 7% in the top ten. Study observations and caveats: Durable-benefit patients expanded tumor-associated blood clones more at 3 weeks.

As regards this clone: The antigen remains undetermined.

CDR1 and CDR2 from the germline V gene are SGHRS and YFSETQ. The CDR3 covers 17 residues. The V segment lost 1 base and the J segment 3 bases; nucleotides outside the gene matches: 10. This material consisted of PBMCs, taken around atezolizumab (anti-PD-L1) treatment. The TCR comes from a woman between 65 and 79 years old with urothelial cancer. This rearrangement joins TRBV5-1 to TRBJ1-1; 9 bases line up with TRBD1. The CDR3 loop reads CASSLFPRDRVDTEAFF. CDR3 in DNA: TGCGCCAGCAGCTTGTTCCCGCGGGACAGGGTTGACACTGAAGCTTTCTTT.